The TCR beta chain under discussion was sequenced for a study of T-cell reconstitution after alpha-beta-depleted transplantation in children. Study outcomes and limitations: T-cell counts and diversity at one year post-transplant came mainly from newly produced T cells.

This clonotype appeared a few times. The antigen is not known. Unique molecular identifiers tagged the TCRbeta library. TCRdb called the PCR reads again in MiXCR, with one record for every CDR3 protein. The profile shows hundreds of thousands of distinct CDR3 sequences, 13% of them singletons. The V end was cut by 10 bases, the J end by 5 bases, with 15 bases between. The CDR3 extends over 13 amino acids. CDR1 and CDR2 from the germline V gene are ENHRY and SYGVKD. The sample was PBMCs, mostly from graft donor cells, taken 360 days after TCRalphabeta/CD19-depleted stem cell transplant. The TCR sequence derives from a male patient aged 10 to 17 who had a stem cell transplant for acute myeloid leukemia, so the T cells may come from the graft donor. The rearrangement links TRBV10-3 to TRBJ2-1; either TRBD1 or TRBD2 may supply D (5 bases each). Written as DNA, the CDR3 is TGTGCCACTGCTTCCGGGACCAACAATGAGCAGTTCTTC. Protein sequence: CATASGTNNEQFF.